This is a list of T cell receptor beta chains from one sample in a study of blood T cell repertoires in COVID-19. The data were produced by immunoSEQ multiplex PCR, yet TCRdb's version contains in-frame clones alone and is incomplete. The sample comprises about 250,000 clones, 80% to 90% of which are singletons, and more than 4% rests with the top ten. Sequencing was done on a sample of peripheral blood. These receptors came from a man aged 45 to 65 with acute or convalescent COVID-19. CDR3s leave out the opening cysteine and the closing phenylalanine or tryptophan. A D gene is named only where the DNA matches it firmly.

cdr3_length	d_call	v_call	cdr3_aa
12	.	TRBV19	ASSATTGYYGYT
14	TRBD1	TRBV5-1	ASSTIGTGDTGELF
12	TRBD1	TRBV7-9	ASSLPTGNYGYT
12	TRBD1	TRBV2	ASGGGQGSYEQY
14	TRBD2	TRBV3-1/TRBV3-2	ASSQDLAGAHETQY
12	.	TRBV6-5	ASRPRGFGNEQF
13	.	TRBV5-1	ASSLGPGHSSGYT
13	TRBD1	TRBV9	ASSTTRDRGGTQY
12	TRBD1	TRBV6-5	ASTGTGGRAEAF
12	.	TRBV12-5	ASGLVGGSTEAF
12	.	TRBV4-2	ASSQTGGLQPQH
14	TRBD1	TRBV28	ASSGQGAPSSYEQY
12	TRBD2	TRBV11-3	ASSQTSASLEQY
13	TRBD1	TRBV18	ASSPPGQGVEKLF
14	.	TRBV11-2	ASSRAIHYSDTEAF
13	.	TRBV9	ASSVGRGGRTEAF
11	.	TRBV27	ASRPTGSYEQY
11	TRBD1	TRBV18	ASSPEQGRGYT
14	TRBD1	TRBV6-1	ASSEQPGTGLTEAF
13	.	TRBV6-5	ASSYTGLSTYEQY
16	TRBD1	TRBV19	ASRTTGTGGIGWEKLF
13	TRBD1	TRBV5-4	ASSSGTGSSYEQY
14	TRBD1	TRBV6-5	ASSYSWTDRETEAF
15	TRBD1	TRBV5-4	ASSSEKDRGANEKLF
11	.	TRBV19	ASSIRQGGEQY
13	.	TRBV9	ASSAGHATNEKLF
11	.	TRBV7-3	ASSPPGGNTIY
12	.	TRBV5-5	ASSLQGSGTEAF
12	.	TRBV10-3	AISEVTDNSPLH
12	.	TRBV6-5	ASSIETANYGYT
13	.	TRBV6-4	ASKSDSSGANVLT
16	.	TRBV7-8	ASSLEDLDSSSYNEQF
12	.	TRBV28	ASSLEGDRTEAF
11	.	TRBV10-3	ATSENRFYEQY
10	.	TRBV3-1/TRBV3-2	ASSQSSYEQY
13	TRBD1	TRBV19	ASQVNRGLITEAF
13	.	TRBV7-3	ASSLPPGGNNEQF
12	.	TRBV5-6	ASSLAQDREKLF
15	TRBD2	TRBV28	ASSLQGLAGGRNEQF
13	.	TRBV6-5	ASSYSLGGGAEAF
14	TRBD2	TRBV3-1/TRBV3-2	ASSQDRGGRAHEQY
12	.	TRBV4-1	ASSQDWAGYGYT
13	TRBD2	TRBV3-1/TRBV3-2	ASSPELAGSYEQY
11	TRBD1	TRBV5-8	ASSRTGGQPQH
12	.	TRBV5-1	ASSLDGLNEKLF
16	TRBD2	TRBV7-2	ASSRHPGLAGGGETQY
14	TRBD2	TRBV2	ASSGRTRAGAGELF
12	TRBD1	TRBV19	ASSAGQGARKLF
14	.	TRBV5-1	ASSFDGTIGYSPLH
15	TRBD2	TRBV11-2	ASSPPGLAGGAREQY
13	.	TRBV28	ASSLASFGNQPQH
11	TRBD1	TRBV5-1	ASSQGTGNGYT
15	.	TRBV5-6	ASSFRRRDLYNSPLH
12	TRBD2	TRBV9	ASSVSGSGETQY
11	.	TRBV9	ASSVALGETQY
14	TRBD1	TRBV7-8	ASSPWDRGNTGELF
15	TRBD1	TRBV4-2	ASSQGGQGIRIYGYT
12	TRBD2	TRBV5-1	ASSSSGNLYEQY
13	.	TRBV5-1	ASSFSGAGANVLT
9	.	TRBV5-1	ASSLNRAKF